The 16 T cell receptor beta chains below were found in one sample sequenced in a study of shared T cell receptors in the human thymus. Sequenced by immunoSEQ multiplex PCR; TCRdb stores in-frame clones only, minus some. The repertoire holds approximately 400,000 clones, with just under 95% as singletons. Input material: thymocytes. The receptors derive from a human donor.

V and J are TRBV5-1 and TRBJ1-1; D remains unclear. Between the trimmed V and J ends, which lost 5 bases and 0 bases, there was a span of 8 bases. There are 13 residues in the CDR3. In germline, CDR1 is SGHRS, CDR2 YFSETQ. The CDR3, as DNA: TGCGCCAGCAGTCGCGACATGAACACTGAAGCTTTCTTT. Encoded protein: CASSRDMNTEAFF.

The genes are TRBV10-3 and TRBJ2-1, with D tentatively TRBD1 or TRBD2 (5 bases each). The CDR3 has 15 residues. Trimming left V 3 bases short and J 5 bases short, with 14 bases between. CDR1 and CDR2 (germline): ENHRY, SYGVKD. Written as DNA, the CDR3 is TGTGCCATCAGTGATAAGGTTAGGGGAGACAATGAGCAGTTCTTC. It encodes CAISDKVRGDNEQFF.

The chain combines TRBV9 with TRBJ2-1; weak D call: TRBD2 (5 bases). Germline V gene data show CDR1 as SGDLS and CDR2 as YYNGEE. V dropped 4 bases and J dropped 8 bases, with 25 bases sitting between them. The CDR3 has 17 amino acids. The CDR3 coding sequence is TGTGCCAGCAGCTCGTGGGAGACTAATCCCCTACTAGATGAGCAGTTCTTC. Amino acids: CASSSWETNPLLDEQFF.

The genes are TRBV9 and TRBJ2-3, with 8 bases aligning to TRBD2. CDR3 length: 18 residues. CDR1 and CDR2 from the germline V gene are SGDLS and YYNGEE. Unmatched junction bases numbered 12, after V lost 1 base and J lost 2 bases. The CDR3 is CASSVRRGLAGFTDTQYF. The CDR3 DNA is TGTGCCAGCAGCGTACGAAGGGGATTAGCGGGGTTCACAGATACGCAGTATTTT.

The chain carries TRBV11-2 and TRBJ2-7; D is perhaps TRBD2 (5 bases). This CDR3 is built from 16 residues. V shed 0 bases and J shed 1 base, with 13 bases lying between them. Germline V gene lookup returns CDR1 SGHAT and CDR2 FQNNGV. This CDR3 is CASSLETPGISYEQYF. CDR3 sequence (DNA): TGTGCCAGCAGCTTAGAAACGCCGGGGATTTCCTACGAGCAGTACTTC.

The rearrangement uses TRBV5-1 and TRBJ2-2; D ambiguous. Germline values: CDR1 SGHRS, CDR2 YFSETQ. The germline V and J ends were trimmed by 4 bases and 4 bases, with 8 bases remaining between them. The CDR3 runs 13 residues. CDR3 amino acids: CASSVDGTGELFF. DNA of the CDR3: TGCGCCAGCAGCGTAGACGGCACCGGGGAGCTGTTTTTT.

V gene TRBV30 combines with J gene TRBJ1-5, with D uncertain. The germline CDR1 and CDR2 sequences are GTSNPN and SVGIG (reference sequence). Trimming shortened V by 0 bases and J by 7 bases, and 10 bases separated the two germline ends. The CDR3 extends over 13 amino acids. Here the CDR3 reads CAWSVPGAQPQHF. The CDR3 nucleotides read TGTGCCTGGAGTGTTCCCGGAGCCCAGCCCCAGCATTTT.

This sequence joins TRBV6-5 and TRBJ1-5, with a weak D call TRBD1 (6 bases). CDR3 size: 16 residues. Between the trimmed V and J ends, which lost 4 bases and 3 bases, there was a span of 16 bases. The V gene's germline CDR1 is MNHEY and CDR2 SVGAGI. CDR3 sequence reads: CASSSILQGINQPQHF. CDR3 nucleotide sequence: TGTGCCAGCAGTTCCATCCTACAGGGTATCAATCAGCCCCAGCATTTT.

The chain recombines TRBV15 with TRBJ1-4; perhaps TRBD1 as D (6 bases). The germline V and J ends were trimmed by 4 bases and 2 bases, with 14 bases remaining between them. There are 16 residues in the CDR3. The V gene's germline CDR1 is LNHNV and CDR2 YYDKDF (reference sequence). The CDR3 region is CATSTNGTPTNEKLFF. CDR3 coding DNA: TGTGCCACCAGCACCAATGGGACACCGACTAATGAAAAACTGTTTTTT.

The rearrangement uses TRBV30 and TRBJ1-5; 8 bases line up with TRBD1. Trimming cost V 2 bases and J 1 base; bases outside gene matches: 10. Looked up from germline, CDR1 is GTSNPN and CDR2 is SVGIG (reference sequence). The CDR3 runs 17 residues. The CDR3 spells CAWSRTGTIRSNQPQHF. The CDR3 nucleotides are TGTGCCTGGAGTAGGACAGGGACAATAAGGAGCAATCAGCCCCAGCATTTT.

The chain couples TRBV28 to TRBJ1-5; 8 positions agree with TRBD1. This CDR3 has 16 residues. The germline V gene encodes CDR1 MDHEN and CDR2 SYDVKM. V was clipped by 3 bases and J by 3 bases; unmatched bases: 7. As DNA, the CDR3 is TGTGCCAGCAGTTTGGAACGGACAGGGATCAATCAGCCCCAGCATTTT. The encoded protein is CASSLERTGINQPQHF.

This chain connects TRBV11-2 to TRBJ1-2; 7 nucleotides line up with TRBD1. The CDR3 extends over 15 amino acids. The V gene's germline CDR1 is SGHAT and CDR2 FQNNGV. J gave up 4 bases and V 5 bases, and 10 bases lay outside the gene matches. The CDR3 sequence is CASSLPFRDSYGYTF. The CDR3 DNA is TGTGCCAGCAGCCTCCCATTCCGGGACAGCTATGGCTACACCTTC.

The gene calls are TRBV4-3 and TRBJ2-5; TRBD1 is a possible D gene (6 bases). The CDR3 sequence is 20 residues long. The germline gives CDR1 LGHNA, CDR2 YSLEER. Trimming took 1 base from V and 1 from J, leaving 25 bases between them. CDR3 loop: CASSQVPRDKGAPPQETQYF. In DNA form, the CDR3 reads TGCGCCAGCAGCCAAGTCCCTCGGGACAAAGGCGCTCCCCCCCAAGAGACCCAGTACTTC.

This rearrangement joins TRBV12-1 to TRBJ1-5. TRBV12-1 is a pseudogene. The CDR3 loop spans 13 amino acids. Written as DNA, the CDR3 is TGTGCCAGCAGCCCCTGTTTGGGTCAGCCCCAGCATTTT. Translation gives CASSPCLGQPQHF.

This sequence joins TRBV5-1 and TRBJ2-7; 7 positions match TRBD2. The CDR3 contains 15 residues. V was pared by 5 bases and J by 0 bases, with 8 bases of the junction left unmatched. Per germline, CDR1 SGHRS and CDR2 YFSETQ. The CDR3 region is CASSRASGLSYEQYF. In nucleotides, the CDR3 is TGCGCCAGCAGTCGTGCTAGCGGACTCTCCTACGAGCAGTACTTC.

The gene calls are TRBV7-2 and TRBJ1-3; D is unresolved. Trimming left V 2 bases short and J 1 base short, with 9 bases between. The CDR3 consists of 15 residues. The germline V gene encodes CDR1 SGHTA and CDR2 FQGNSA. The DNA for the CDR3 is TGTGCCAGCAGCTTACCGGGTACTTCTGGAAACACCATATATTTT. It yields the protein CASSLPGTSGNTIYF.